The source of this T cell receptor beta chain is a study of human T cells and chemical hapten exposure. The wider study: Per-sample TCR yield variability stemmed mainly from small pooled library volume differences.

General observations from the study: Among TCRs, those above 1 in 1000 frequency were unaffected by DPC sensitization.

Authors' methods: Per-sample TCR counts ranged from about 23,224 to 750,000, median 95,638. TCRdb reprocessed the RACE reads via MiXCR and lists one record per CDR3 protein. TCRdb's processing, not the study's, gives the V and J calls here. The sample lists around 130,000 distinct CDR3 sequences; about 9% were seen once. In this sample, this clonotype turned up a few times. Antigen: not known. The germline V and J ends were trimmed by 0 bases and 0 bases, with 9 bases remaining between them. The CDR3 consists of 16 residues. The germline CDR1 and CDR2 sequences are SGHNT and YYREEE (reference sequence). As for time point: healthy volunteer bleed at 2 weeks. Total RNA was isolated from unfractionated whole blood.

The clonotype was recovered from a male donor in good health. Some clones in this sample may be carry-over from other donors' samples. The sample consisted of whole blood. The chain couples TRBV5-4 to TRBJ1-4, with no clear D. The CDR3 here is CASSLDRSTTNEKLFF. CDR3 bases: TGTGCCAGCAGCTTGGATAGGTCCACAACTAATGAAAAACTGTTTTTT.